This T cell receptor (beta chain) came from a study of neurological immune-mediated disorders. Whole-study findings and limits: Whereas HTLV-1-associated myelopathy showed the most TCR clonal expansion, multiple sclerosis showed the least, with levels below those of healthy controls.

As to this clonotype: The antigen remains unidentified.

Each CDR3 protein gets one entry after TCRdb re-called the 5' RACE reads with MiXCR. The sample has tens of thousands of distinct CDR3 sequences, roughly 3.5% seen once. Trimming left V 6 bases short and J 5 bases short, with 14 bases between. The CDR3 contains 13 residues. Germline V gene lookup returns CDR1 SGHRS and CDR2 YFSETQ. The genes are TRBV5-1 and TRBJ1-1, with a possible D match to TRBD1 (5 bases). Sequencing was done on a sample of PBMCs. The clonotype comes from a woman aged 45-60 years with multiple sclerosis. DNA for the CDR3: TGCGCCAGCACCTCCCCGGGGCGGACTGAAGCTTTCTTT. Its translation is CASTSPGRTEAFF.